This T cell receptor (beta chain) came from a study of CD8 T cells in Susac syndrome. Reverse transcription of about 0.45 to 1 ug RNA was carried out with random hexamers. TCR beta CDR3 was amplified by immunoSEQ covering 54 Vbeta and 13 Jbeta. TCRdb passed the immunoSEQ multiplex PCR reads through MiXCR, listing each CDR3 protein once. The repertoire holds around 300,000 distinct CDR3 sequences, with 89% as singletons. Sequencing of TCR beta was performed on blood CD8+ and CD4+ T cells. Negative isolation was applied to CD8+ and CD4+ T cells, and FACS enrichment was applied to TEMRA cells. The germline V and J ends were trimmed by 5 bases and 5 bases, with 18 bases remaining between them. CDR1 DFQATT and CDR2 SNEGSKA come from the germline V gene (reference sequence). This CDR3 comprises 14 residues.

Sequences were obtained from CD8+ T cells from PBMCs. This clonotype originated in a human donor with multiple sclerosis. This sequence joins TRBV20-1 and TRBJ2-5, with D possibly called TRBD1 or TRBD2 (5 bases each). The DNA for the CDR3 is TGCAGTGCTCAACCAGACAGTTGGGGGGAGACCCAGTACTTC. Protein product: CSAQPDSWGETQYF.